The next 10 T cell receptor beta chains were all read from a single sample in a study of T-cell memory formation after mild COVID-19. TCRdb independently ran MiXCR on the 5' RACE reads; one entry per CDR3 protein. The table records more than 250,000 distinct CDR3 sequences, around 15% of them present only once. The source material was PBMCs or a T cell subset sorted from them (not recorded which). Every receptor here comes from a man between 18 and 29 years old who had mild COVID-19 (a few samples of this study predate the infection). Cell type and time point are not known.

The rearrangement joins TRBV7-9 to TRBJ2-7; TRBD2 aligns across 7 bases. The CDR3 is 14 amino acids. J was trimmed by 5 bases and V by 2 bases; bases with no gene match: 6. The germline V gene encodes CDR1 SEHNR and CDR2 FQNEAQ (reference sequence). The CDR3 loop reads CASSLREEGHEQYV. CDR3 coding DNA: TGTGCCAGCAGCTTACGGGAGGAGGGCCACGAGCAGTACGTC.

This clonotype was observed a handful of times. The chain combines TRBV7-3 with TRBJ2-2; TRBD2 aligns across 12 bases. Looked up from germline, CDR1 is SGHTA and CDR2 is FQGTGA. The CDR3 extends over 16 amino acids. The V and J ends lost 5 bases and 5 bases, in that order; junction bases with no gene match: 6. The CDR3 bases are TGTGCCAGCAGCCGGATAGGACTAGCGGGGACCGGGGAGCTGTTTTTT. It specifies CASSRIGLAGTGELFF.

This clonotype was counted a few times. The rearrangement joins TRBV6-2 or TRBV6-3 to TRBJ2-7; D is tentatively TRBD1 or TRBD2 (6 bases each). V lost 4 bases and J 5 bases, leaving 12 bases between the germline ends. This CDR3 region has 13 residues. Per germline, CDR1 MNHEY and CDR2 SVGEGT. Written as DNA, the CDR3 is TGTGCCAGCAGTTTGTTAGGGGGGAACGAGCAGTACGTC. This sequence encodes CASSLLGGNEQYV.

The chain recombines TRBV18 with TRBJ1-1; a weak D match, TRBD1 (6 bases). The CDR3 loop spans 16 amino acids. The germline V and J ends were trimmed by 2 bases and 0 bases, with 13 bases remaining between them. Germline V gene data show CDR1 as KGHSH and CDR2 as LQKENI. CDR3 region: CASSPFAGEMNTEAFF. The CDR3 DNA reads as TGTGCCAGCTCACCATTTGCAGGGGAGATGAACACTGAAGCTTTCTTT.

The chain links TRBV20-1 to TRBJ2-1, with 9 positions matching TRBD2. Germline V gene lookup returns CDR1 DFQATT and CDR2 SNEGSKA (reference sequence). The CDR3 is 17 amino acids. J lost 4 bases, V lost 3 bases, and 13 bases had no gene match. The CDR3 coding sequence is TGCAGTGCTAGCCCGCGGCGGGGACTAGCCGCTTACAATGAGCAGTTCTTC. Its protein product is CSASPRRGLAAYNEQFF.

This sequence joins TRBV4-1 and TRBJ1-2; a weak D match, TRBD1 (5 bases). The CDR3 loop spans 16 amino acids. Germline V gene lookup returns CDR1 MGHRA and CDR2 YSYEKL. Trimming cost V 1 base and J 5 bases, with 17 bases left between them. The CDR3 nucleotides read TGCGCCAGCAGCCAAGCGTTTGGAGGGGCGCAGTATGGCTACACCTTC. As protein: CASSQAFGGAQYGYTF.

The chain carries TRBV20-1 and TRBJ2-7, with TRBD1 matching 11 bases. The CDR3 length is 13 residues. V lost 5 bases to trimming and J lost 3 bases; unmatched junction nucleotides: 3. Germline values: CDR1 DFQATT, CDR2 SNEGSKA (reference sequence). The CDR3 nucleotides read TGCAGTGCTGGGGACAGGGGGGGCTACGAGCAGTACTTC. It specifies CSAGDRGGYEQYF.

This clonotype has just a few counts. The V gene is TRBV4-1, the J gene TRBJ2-3; 14 positions match TRBD2. After removal of 1 base from V and 5 bases from J, the junction contained 8 bases not matched to a gene. The CDR3 has 18 amino acids. CDR1 and CDR2 (germline): MGHRA, YSYEKL. The CDR3 spells CASSQALGLAGVGDTQYF. In DNA, the CDR3 is TGCGCCAGCAGCCAAGCCCTGGGACTAGCGGGGGTCGGAGATACGCAGTATTTT.

This chain uses TRBV10-2 with TRBJ2-7; D is uncertain. Between the trimmed V and J ends, which lost 6 bases and 7 bases, there was a span of 16 bases. Germline V gene data show CDR1 as WSHSY and CDR2 as SAAADI. The CDR3 is made up of 13 amino acids. CDR3 nucleotide sequence: TGCGCCAGCAGCTGGGCTAGTCCGGGTGAGCAGTACGTC. Amino acids: CASSWASPGEQYV.

The V gene is TRBV7-9, the J gene TRBJ2-3; 9 bases match TRBD2. This CDR3 region has 19 residues. Unmatched junction bases numbered 19, after V lost 6 bases and J lost 3 bases. The germline gives CDR1 SEHNR, CDR2 FQNEAQ (reference sequence). The CDR3 reads CASSPIGGSGGAETDTQYF. CDR3 DNA: TGTGCCAGCAGTCCCATCGGGGGTAGCGGGGGAGCCGAGACAGATACGCAGTATTTT.